This record concerns one T cell receptor (beta chain) sequence. Antigen: not known. The data belong to a study of shared clonotypes between healthy human individuals. General study points: Relative to clonotypes present in all four donors, those not shared had lower generation probabilities. What naive subsets generally showed was a larger estimated richness than memory subsets showed.

The material for each subset, its genomic DNA, was split evenly across several immunoSEQ plates. For sorted subsets, about 200 ng DNA per replicate equaled around 30,000 T cell genomes. Clones were sequenced by immunoSEQ multiplex PCR, and TCRdb holds only the in-frame ones, with some missing. The table has more than 1,200,000 clones, approximately 98.5% seen once. CDR3 length equals 12 residues. Germline V lookup: CDR1 WNHNN, CDR2 SYGVQD (reference sequence). Trimming cost V 11 bases and J 1 base, with 11 bases left between them. Sequencing used naive CD4+ T cells sorted from blood. Subset here: CD45RA+ positively selected. The rearrangement joins TRBV10-1 to TRBJ1-1, with D unresolved. The receptor was isolated from a man younger than 40 in good health. The CDR3 nucleotides read TGCGCCGGTGTGGGGTGGAACACTGAAGCTTTCTTT. It yields the protein CAGVGWNTEAFF.